The TCR beta chain described here comes from a study of tumor-infiltrating lymphocytes in glioblastoma multiforme. TCRB libraries came from RNA via three nested multiplex PCR rounds. MiXCR, run by TCRdb on the multiplex PCR reads, gives a single entry per CDR3 protein. In the table there are almost 15,000 distinct CDR3 sequences, roughly 74% of which are singletons. Sequenced: brain tumor tissue. This clonotype originated in a male donor with glioblastoma.

The CDR3, as DNA: TGTGCCAGCGCCGGTCAGGGGCGCGAGCAGTACTTC. Protein: CASAGQGREQYF. The rearrangement uses TRBV11-1 and TRBJ2-7; D is possibly TRBD1 (6 bases). Germline-derived CDR1 and CDR2 are SGHAT and FQDESV (reference sequence). The CDR3 is 12 amino acids. The V end was cut by 8 bases, the J end by 6 bases, with 14 bases between.